This T cell receptor beta chain was documented in a study of shared clonotypes between healthy human individuals (dated by TCRdb to about 2020). About the study as a whole: A few men and a couple of women, aged 18 to 49 years, made up the cohort. For each donor, CD4 naive and CD4 memory were each given three plates, CD8 naive was given two plates, and CD8 memory was given one plate. Blood TCR repertoires of roughly five healthy adults were deeply sequenced to estimate repertoire size and the extent of clonotype sharing between individuals. To increase sequencing depth and limit assay-specific biases, different laboratories used diverse techniques to prepare libraries and sequence TCR repertoires. Leukapheresis yielded between about 0.94 and 8.9 billion PBMCs per donor. Broader findings and caveats from the paper: Across four donors, approximately 5% of naive CD4, 3.5% of naive CD8, about 2.3% of memory CD4, and approximately 0.4% of memory CD8 clonotypes were shared. Pairwise subsampling led to the expectation that sequencing depth would affect the degree of clonotype sharing among donors. Sampling was limited to blood, and TCR repertoires in tissue likely differ from TCR repertoires in blood. Larger estimated clonotype richness was generally found for naive subsets than for memory subsets. The small number of donors limited the genetic and exposure-history diversity represented. Rarefaction of sorted-subset datasets indicated incomplete sequencing despite the large sequencing depth. Compared with non-shared clonotypes, clonotypes shared by all four sorted-subset donors had higher generation probabilities.

The germline ends are 13 bases apart after V is trimmed by 2 bases and J by 2 bases. Counted from cysteine to phenylalanine, this CDR3 has 16 amino acids. The CDR3 DNA has 48 bases and is translated from base 1. The germline V gene provides CDR1 MGHRA and CDR2 YSYEKL. TCR CDR3 regions were amplified from genomic DNA by multiplex PCR using the deep immunoSEQ assay. For each cell subset, the extracted genomic DNA was distributed evenly across all wells of several immunoSEQ 96-well plates, and each plate served as one replicate. For sorted subsets, about 200 ng genomic DNA, equal to 25,000 to 35,000 T cell genomes, was loaded into each replicate PCR. The purified libraries were quantified using a Qubit 3.0 fluorometer, sized with a Bioanalyzer 2100, and then quantified again using the KAPA Library Quantification kit. Every immunoSEQ 96-well plate was sequenced on a separate single-read 150-cycle Illumina NextSeq 550 flow cell. Per the source publication's procedure: The immunoSEQ output contained only junctional sequences without quality scores, so filtering could not match that applied to full-length reads. To assign V/J genes and CDR3, sequences were annotated using PyIR, a Python wrapper for IgBLAST v1.9, with IMGT germline references. Reads were removed for weak V/J assignments (E-value above 1e-6), missing CDR3, stop codons, out-of-frame junctions, or ambiguous translated residues. V3J clonotypes were defined as sequences sharing the same inferred V gene, J gene, and CDR3 amino acid sequence. The percentage overlap between two repertoires was calculated by dividing the number of shared unique clonotypes by the size of the smaller repertoire. Richness of each repertoire was evaluated using RTK rarefaction, the Chao1 estimator, and Recon v2.1 estimates of unobserved clonotypes. OLGA was used to compute generation probabilities for all TCRbeta clonotypes that the gDNA method yielded from a handful of donors. What TCRdb holds here is the immuneACCESS table cut down to in-frame rearrangements. Part of the clones is not present; checked against another copy, under half of the missing clones reflect an unresolved V gene, and the others are unexplained. The V and J calls and the clone size are those of that table, but D and trimming were determined from the DNA. This sample comprises around 620,000 clones, about 95% of them detected only once. About 0.11% of the sample belongs to the ten largest clones.

For this clone: Its cognate antigen has yet to be identified. One base away there is no much larger clone; base qualities are not given.

CD8 naive samples were obtained by positive selection for CCR7 among CD45RO-negative cells, yielding a CD45RA+CCR7+ population from which TemRA cells were excluded. The donors were healthy, HIV-negative adults who had no recently reported acute infections or vaccinations. Only Caucasian adults living in Nashville, Tennessee, USA were represented among the donors. Blood was collected by leukapheresis, and PBMCs were isolated by Ficoll-Histopaque density gradient centrifugation and then cryopreserved in liquid nitrogen vapor phase. Purity and quantity of every magnetically sorted T cell population were checked by analytical flow cytometry. Each sorted fraction had its genomic DNA isolated and then quantified by UV absorbance on a Nanodrop 2000c.

Rearrangement joined TRBV4-1 to TRBJ1-3; a weak D assignment points to TRBD1 (6 bases agree). The clonotype originates from a woman aged 25 to 39 in good health. The sequencing input was naive CD8+ T cells sorted from blood. The label giving this sample's cell subset or site can be read as: CD45RA+CCR7+. The CDR3 reads as follows: CASSQRTAGTGNTIYF. The nucleotide sequence reads TGCGCCAGCAGCCAAAGGACAGCGGGGACTGGAAACACCATATATTTT.